Detailed here is one T cell receptor (beta chain). Ten or more counts support this clonotype. Its antigen specificity is not known. No base quality values were provided; no much bigger clone lies one nucleotide off. This record comes from a study of spatial heterogeneity in lung cancer (dated by TCRdb to the late 2010s). Concerning the study at large: Beta-chain transcripts were consistently detected in greater numbers than alpha-chain transcripts, which likely reflects a higher abundance of beta-chain transcripts. In the raw uncorrected reads, each unique combination of TCR and UMI appeared on average more than ten times. In non-small cell lung cancer, the study made a quantitative comparison of TCR alpha and beta repertoires among multiple tumor regions, matched nontumor lung and blood. The study linked features of the TCR repertoire to counts of nonsynonymous mutations, which were determined by whole-exome sequencing of tumor tissue. At surgery, roughly 220 tumor regions, almost 65 matched nontumor lung samples and some 54 PBMC samples were TCR-sequenced for both alpha and beta chains. The study at large found these results: Additional single-cell paired TCR alpha and beta sequencing was considered necessary to confirm, at a functional level, the hypothesis that regional TCRs recognize regional mutations. Ubiquitous expanded tumor TCRs were detected in blood more often at tumor resection than at routine follow-up.

The CDR1 and CDR2 encoded by the germline V gene are ENHRY and SYGVKD. Measured from the cysteine to the phenylalanine, the CDR3 is 15 residues long. This entry keeps only the CDR3 DNA: 45 bases, framed from base 1. V lost 4 bases and J lost 6 bases, and the count of bases not matched to a germline gene is 8. Libraries were prepared through 5' RACE. Sequencing used a NextSeq 500. To allow correction of PCR and sequencing errors, the TCR library protocol tagged every TCR cDNA molecule with a unique molecular identifier. The authors' pipeline ran thus. TCR identification, UMI-based error correction and CDR3 extraction were all carried out with Decombinator tools. TCRs above a frequency of 2 per 1,000, corresponding to the top 1% of the tumor frequency distribution, were defined as expanded. Rényi diversity was computed with the R vegan package after subsampling each repertoire 100 times to 5,000 TCRs. CDR3 similarity networks were constructed using string-kernel similarity of amino acid triplets, with links drawn between CDR3s whose pairwise similarity was above 0.82. TCRdb cleaned the public reads at Q25 with fastp, built clones with MiXCR and kept in-frame beta chains. Each entry merges the rows of one CDR3 protein and shows their most common DNA and genes. TCRdb, rather than the study authors, made the V and J calls. The sample table shows almost 75,000 distinct CDR3 sequences, and 10% to 15% are seen once. The ten biggest clones cover roughly 7% of the sample.

This specimen's time point label, per the study, means: sample taken at primary tumor resection. Whole RNA extracted from tumor and nontumor lung tissue, or from cryopreserved PBMC samples, was used for TCR sequencing without cell sorting. Samples were obtained from approximately 72 patients with early-stage, untreated non-small cell lung cancer from the lung TRACERx cohort. Patients were selected for TCR sequencing only if sufficient RNA was available from at least two tumor regions. Here the chain combines TRBV10-3 and TRBJ2-1; TRBD2 fits 8 bases in the junction. This TCR came from a male donor with early-stage non-small cell lung cancer. This specimen was PBMCs, taken at surgery. The sequenced DNA: TGTGCCATCAGTGGGGGGACTAGGGCCTTCAATGAGCAGTTCTTC. Translated, it gives CAISGGTRAFNEQFF.